A single sample gave rise to the 29 T cell receptor beta chains below, sequenced in a study of cytomegalovirus exposure and HLA in healthy donors (dated by TCRdb to between 2016 and 2019). The method behind the library was the immunoSEQ multiplex PCR assay. TCRdb retrieved this table from immuneACCESS and kept in-frame rearrangements only. Not all clones are present; in checked studies, unresolved V genes account for under half, and no reason is known for the remainder. The sample yields roughly 130,000 clones; around 92% were counted once. Around 3.3% of the sample goes to the ten largest clones. Source material: PBMCs. The receptors originated from a man aged 25-45 years in good health and CMV-seronegative.

The gene calls are TRBV7-8 and TRBJ2-7; 10 bases match TRBD1. With V trimmed by 6 bases and J by 5 bases, 13 bases remained unmatched. Germline lookup yields CDR1 SGHVS and CDR2 FQNEAQ. The CDR3 totals 16 residues. CDR3 region: CASSRTPGTGDDEQYF. The CDR3 DNA follows: TGTGCCAGCAGTCGAACCCCCGGGACAGGGGACGACGAGCAGTACTTC.

This chain joins TRBV28 and TRBJ2-7; a possible D gene is TRBD1 (7 bases). Trimming took off 5 bases at V and 2 bases at J, with 13 bases between the two ends. Germline-derived CDR1 and CDR2 are MDHEN and SYDVKM. The CDR3 spans 14 residues. The CDR3 bases are TGTGCCAGCAGTCTAGACAGGGAGGCCTACGAGCAGTACTTC. Amino acid sequence: CASSLDREAYEQYF.

The J gene is TRBJ1-4, the V gene TRBV5-6; D unresolved. The germline gives CDR1 SGHDT, CDR2 YYEEEE. V gave up 0 bases and J gave up 7 bases, with 13 bases separating them. CDR3 length: 15 residues. CDR3 protein: CASSLALQVVEKLFF. CDR3 bases: TGTGCCAGCAGCTTGGCACTGCAGGTGGTTGAAAAACTGTTTTTT.

The chain recombines TRBV4-3 with TRBJ2-7; D is undetermined. CDR1 is LGHNA, CDR2 YSLEER, per germline. The CDR3 sequence is 17 residues long. Trimming shortened V by 0 bases and J by 3 bases, and 18 bases separated the two germline ends. The CDR3 region is CASSQESTGGSGYEQYF. DNA of the CDR3: TGCGCCAGCAGCCAAGAATCGACTGGCGGTAGTGGCTACGAGCAGTACTTC.

This clone has a single count. The gene calls are TRBV2 and TRBJ2-7; a weak D match, TRBD1 (6 bases). Germline V CDR1 and CDR2: SNHLY, FYNNEI. This CDR3 has 13 residues. Between the trimmed V and J ends, which lost 9 bases and 1 base, there was a span of 13 bases. CDR3 protein: CASLQGPSYEQYF. CDR3 DNA: TGTGCCAGTTTACAGGGTCCGTCCTACGAGCAGTACTTC.

This sequence joins TRBV9 and TRBJ2-3, with 14 nucleotides matching TRBD2. Germline CDR1 is SGDLS and CDR2 is YYNGEE. There are 17 residues in the CDR3. With 1 base clipped from V and 4 bases from J, the junction kept 5 bases outside the gene matches. The CDR3 coding sequence is TGTGCCAGCAGCGTATGGACTAGCGGGGGGCCGTCAGATACGCAGTATTTT. Protein sequence: CASSVWTSGGPSDTQYF. The variable domain in full, completed from reference TRBV9 and TRBJ2-3, reads DSGVTQTPKHLITATGQRVTLRCSPRSGDLSVYWYQQSLDQGLQFLIQYYNGEERAKGNILERFSAQQFPDLHSELNLSSLELGDSALYFCASSVWTSGGPSDTQYFGPGTRLTVL.

The rearrangement joins TRBV11-2 to TRBJ1-6; 7 nucleotides align to TRBD1. This CDR3 region has 16 residues. Losses at the gene ends were 3 bases for V and 5 bases for J; bases not matched to a gene: 7. Germline V gives CDR1 SGHAT, CDR2 FQNNGV. The CDR3 sequence is CASSFRPQGDNSPLHF. For the CDR3, the DNA is TGTGCCAGCAGCTTTAGGCCCCAGGGGGATAATTCACCCCTCCACTTT.

This clone was seen a few times. This chain links TRBV7-9 with TRBJ1-1; 7 positions agree with TRBD1. The ends lost 4 bases at V and 7 bases at J; junction bases unmatched: 6. Germline values: CDR1 SEHNR, CDR2 FQNEAQ (reference sequence). The CDR3 contains 13 residues. CDR3 sequence reads: CASSYGTADEAFF. CDR3 nucleotides: TGTGCCAGCAGCTACGGGACAGCTGATGAAGCTTTCTTT.

In this sample, this clone turned up once. The chain recombines TRBV10-2 with TRBJ1-2; 7 bases match TRBD1. The CDR3 has 15 amino acids. V dropped 4 bases and J dropped 3; count of bases not matched to a gene: 8. CDR1 WSHSY and CDR2 SAAADI come from the germline V gene. The CDR3 DNA reads TGCGCCAGCAGTGGAGGGGACCAGGGGGACTATGGCTACACCTTC. Protein: CASSGGDQGDYGYTF.

The V and J genes are TRBV2 and TRBJ1-3; D unresolved. The CDR3 runs to 17 residues. The V end lost 0 bases, the J end lost 1 base, and 13 bases lay between the germline ends. Germline V gene sequence: CDR1 SNHLY, CDR2 FYNNEI. CDR3 bases: TGTGCCAGCAGTGAAGCGCACTTAACGGTATCTGGAAACACCATATATTTT. It translates to CASSEAHLTVSGNTIYF.

The J gene is TRBJ2-7, the V gene TRBV7-6; D not certain. With 3 bases removed from V and 2 bases from J, the gap between germline ends came to 11 bases. The CDR3 has 14 residues. Germline V CDR1 and CDR2: SGHVS, FNYEAQ. For the CDR3, the DNA is TGTGCCAGCAGCTTGGAGACCGATCCCTACGAGCAGTACTTC. Amino acid sequence: CASSLETDPYEQYF.

V gene TRBV5-1 combines with J gene TRBJ1-3; D is perhaps TRBD1 (5 bases). The CDR3 is 16 amino acids. The germline CDR1 and CDR2 sequences are SGHRS and YFSETQ. The V end was cut by 2 bases, the J end by 0 bases, with 12 bases between. The CDR3: CASSFSQGLSGNTIYF. The CDR3 DNA sequence: TGCGCCAGCAGCTTTTCGCAGGGCCTCTCTGGAAACACCATATATTTT.

The chain employs TRBV2 and TRBJ2-7; 9 nucleotides agree with TRBD1. The CDR3 length is 15 residues. V gave up 6 bases and J gave up 5 bases; unmatched junction bases: 11. Germline-derived CDR1 and CDR2 are SNHLY and FYNNEI. The CDR3 is CASRRGQGPENEQYF. CDR3 in DNA: TGTGCCAGCAGGCGGGGACAGGGTCCAGAGAACGAGCAGTACTTC.

The V and J genes are TRBV10-3 and TRBJ2-1, with 9 bases identical to TRBD1. V was clipped by 2 bases and J by 4 bases; unmatched bases: 6. The CDR3 is 16 amino acids. The germline V gene encodes CDR1 ENHRY and CDR2 SYGVKD. This CDR3 is CAISETPGTGYNEQFF. CDR3 coding DNA: TGTGCCATCAGTGAGACCCCCGGGACAGGGTACAATGAGCAGTTCTTC.

The chain links TRBV5-8 to TRBJ2-7; TRBD1 matches 7 bases. V was pared by 0 bases and J by 4 bases, with 10 bases of the junction left unmatched. The CDR3 totals 16 residues. Germline V gene lookup returns CDR1 SGHTS and CDR2 YDEGEE. The CDR3 bases are TGTGCCAGCAGCTTGGCCGGGACAGTCGAAGTTTACGAGCAGTACTTC. Protein sequence: CASSLAGTVEVYEQYF.

V and J are TRBV5-4 and TRBJ1-4; 9 bases are a match to TRBD1. Trimming at V came to 3 bases and at J to 7 bases, leaving 4 bases not matched to a gene. Per the germline V gene, CDR1 is SGHNT and CDR2 is YYREEE (reference sequence). The CDR3 totals 14 residues. The DNA of the CDR3 is TGTGCCAGCAGCTCGGGACAGGGAATTGAAAAACTGTTTTTT. Translating it yields CASSSGQGIEKLFF.

The gene calls are TRBV6-5 and TRBJ2-7; 8 positions agree with TRBD1. CDR3 length equals 12 residues. The V segment lost 4 bases and the J segment 5 bases; nucleotides outside the gene matches: 1. Germline CDR1 is MNHEY and CDR2 is SVGAGI. CDR3 loop: CASSLTGDEQYF. The CDR3 coding sequence is TGTGCCAGCAGTTTGACAGGGGACGAGCAGTACTTC.

This clone turned up a few times. The chain has TRBV7-8 and TRBJ1-1, with TRBD1 identical over 8 bases. The CDR3 is 14 amino acids. CDR1 and CDR2 (germline): SGHVS, FQNEAQ. J was trimmed by 3 bases and V by 1 base; bases with no gene match: 1. CDR3 in DNA: TGTGCCAGCAGCTTAGACAGGGGGTACACTGAAGCTTTCTTT. It codes for CASSLDRGYTEAFF. Complete variable domain (other parts from reference TRBV7-8 and TRBJ1-1): GAGVSQSPRYKVAKRGQDVALRCDPISGHVSLFWYQQALGQGPEFLTYFQNEAQLDKSGLPSDRFFAERPEGSVSTLKIQRTQQEDSAVYLCASSLDRGYTEAFFGQGTRLTVV.

V gene TRBV7-2 combines with J gene TRBJ2-1; TRBD1 is a possible D gene (6 bases). CDR1 and CDR2 from the germline V gene are SGHTA and FQGNSA. The V end lost 2 bases, the J end lost 5 bases, and 16 bases lay between the germline ends. The CDR3 has 16 residues. The DNA for the CDR3 is TGTGCCAGCAGCTTATTTAACAGGGCTTCTGACAATGAGCAGTTCTTC. Translating it yields CASSLFNRASDNEQFF.

CDR3 DNA: TGTGCCAGCAGCCAACGGACAGGGGCTGCTTTCTTT. Protein: CASSQRTGAAFF. The chain joins TRBV14 to TRBJ1-1, with 9 bases fitting TRBD1. The germline V gene encodes CDR1 SGHDN and CDR2 FVKESK. The ends lost 2 bases at V and 11 bases at J; junction bases unmatched: 3. The CDR3 sequence is 12 residues long.

The rearrangement uses TRBV25-1 and TRBJ1-2, with D possibly matching TRBD1 (5 bases). CDR3 length equals 15 residues. Trimming left V 1 base short and J 4 bases short, with 13 bases between. The germline CDR1 and CDR2 sequences are MGHDK and SYGVNS. The CDR3 here is CASSEWQGRTYGYTF. The CDR3 nucleotides read TGTGCCAGCAGTGAATGGCAGGGAAGAACCTATGGCTACACCTTC.

The table lists this clone with a few counts. The chain combines TRBV7-9 with TRBJ2-7; tentatively, D is TRBD2 (6 bases). Trimming took off 7 bases at V and 3 bases at J, with 16 bases between the two ends. CDR3 length equals 14 residues. CDR1 is SEHNR and CDR2 is FQNEAQ in the germline V gene (reference sequence). The CDR3 reads CASNPGGRDYEQYF. As DNA, the CDR3 is TGTGCCAGCAACCCCGGGGGACGCGACTACGAGCAGTACTTC.

J is TRBJ2-3 and V is TRBV9, with 13 nucleotides matching TRBD2. Per the germline V gene, CDR1 is SGDLS and CDR2 is YYNGEE. This CDR3 is built from 19 residues. V lost 4 bases, J lost 2 bases, and 13 bases stayed unmatched. The CDR3 bases are TGTGCCAGCAGCTTCCGACTAGCGGGGGGATTGGGACTCACAGATACGCAGTATTTT. Residues: CASSFRLAGGLGLTDTQYF.

The chain couples TRBV11-2 to TRBJ2-5, with D possibly matching TRBD2 (7 bases). CDR3 length: 14 amino acids. Trimming took 5 bases from V and 4 from J, leaving 14 bases between them. The germline V gene encodes CDR1 SGHAT and CDR2 FQNNGV. This CDR3 is CASSHFGGAETQYF. DNA for the CDR3: TGTGCCAGCAGCCACTTTGGGGGGGCAGAGACCCAGTACTTC.

The J gene is TRBJ2-3, the V gene TRBV18; D not resolved. Between the trimmed V and J ends, which lost 3 bases and 0 bases, there was a span of 7 bases. This CDR3 is 14 amino acids long. The germline CDR1 and CDR2 sequences are KGHSH and LQKENI. CDR3 sequence: CASSPAASTDTQYF. The DNA for the CDR3 is TGTGCCAGCTCACCGGCTGCTAGCACAGATACGCAGTATTTT.

The chain uses TRBV4-1 and TRBJ1-4; 7 positions agree with TRBD1. The CDR3 length is 15 residues. The V and J ends lost 1 base and 8 bases, in that order; junction bases with no gene match: 7. The germline V gene encodes CDR1 MGHRA and CDR2 YSYEKL. DNA for the CDR3: TGCGCCAGCAGCCAAGGAGGGGACAGCGACGAAAAACTGTTTTTT. Translated: CASSQGGDSDEKLFF.

The chain employs TRBV7-9 and TRBJ2-1; 9 nucleotides match TRBD1. Germline trimming cut 5 bases from V and 4 bases from J; bases unmatched to any gene: 6. The CDR3 totals 15 residues. CDR1 is SEHNR, CDR2 FQNEAQ, per germline (reference sequence). In DNA form, the CDR3 reads TGTGCCAGCAGCCACGGACAGGGGAATTACAATGAGCAGTTCTTC. Its protein product is CASSHGQGNYNEQFF.

V and J are TRBV6-5 and TRBJ2-2; D possibly corresponds to TRBD2 (5 bases). From germline, CDR1 is MNHEY and CDR2 SVGAGI. Between the trimmed V and J ends, which lost 2 bases and 1 base, there was a span of 8 bases. The CDR3 totals 15 residues. The CDR3 is CASSYRRKNTGELFF. In DNA form, the CDR3 reads TGTGCCAGCAGTTACCGGAGGAAGAACACCGGGGAGCTGTTTTTT.

The V gene is TRBV18, the J gene TRBJ1-4, with a weak D call TRBD1 (5 bases). The length of the CDR3 is 15 residues. The germline V gene has CDR1 KGHSH and CDR2 LQKENI. V was shortened by 3 bases and J by 7 bases, with 15 bases between the two germline ends. The CDR3 region has the DNA TGTGCCAGCTCACCTCCAGGGCTGGTCGGTGAAAAACTGTTTTTT. It encodes CASSPPGLVGEKLFF.